This T cell receptor beta chain was identified during a study of identical twins listed by TCRdb under 2016. Concerning the study at large: The study deep-sequenced TCR alpha and beta repertoires from monozygotic twins, unrelated adults of various ages and cord blood to test whether fetal clonotypes persist. To rule out contamination, the twin experiments were replicated at different times with different library preparation protocols. The full study reports these points: Conclusions relied on cross-sectional statistical analysis, since the same donors could not be followed over many years. Compared with coincidental sharing between unrelated individuals, an excess of low generation-probability sequences was observed among out-of-frame TCR alpha sequences shared between twins. The excess sharing between twins in beta out-of-frame sequences was weaker because fewer shared sequences reduced the signal-to-noise ratio. Fewer insertions were carried by abundant cord blood beta clonotypes, a similar but weaker trend appeared in young adult naive repertoires, and no such trend appeared in memory repertoires. Zero-insertion analyses could be partly confounded by invariant T cells such as MAIT and iNKT, although diverse VJ usage argued against such confounding for most clonotypes. Recombination models systematically underestimated out-of-frame TCR alpha sharing in monozygotic twins but agreed with sharing between unrelated individuals.

All donors were healthy Caucasians. The twin cohort consisted of three pairs of female monozygotic twins, all aged roughly 18 to 30 years. RNA for TCR libraries was isolated from peripheral blood mononuclear cells. The CDR3, cysteine through phenylalanine, is 14 amino acids long. Only the CDR3 DNA stays, 42 bases, in frame from base 1. A distance of 8 bases separates the germline ends of V and J, which lose 1 base and 0 bases respectively. Reading the germline V gene gives CDR1 SGHDT and CDR2 YYEEEE. Concerning this clonotype itself: The antigen this receptor binds is unknown. No much larger clone exists at a distance of one base, and base qualities are not known.

The method was 5' RACE. TCRdb shows the sequencer as Illumina HiSeq 2000. A universal primer binding site was added through template switching, and the final cDNA carried a unique molecular identifier so that TCR cDNA molecules could be counted accurately. Specific primers in the conserved constant-segment region were used to synthesize first-strand cDNA for the TCR alpha and beta chains. Each cDNA library was double barcoded, with a SMART-Mk sample barcode plus Illumina barcodes, to control for contamination. TruSeq adapter sequences, together with Illumina sample barcodes, were added in two successive PCR steps. Sequencing of the TCR alpha and beta cDNA libraries was done on the Illumina HiSeq platform using custom primers. The authors' analysis ran thus. MiGEC was used to process raw reads and extract unique molecular identifiers, and MiXCR was used to find CDR3 positions. For each individual, recombination models were inferred using an EM algorithm with the repgenHMM and IGoR tools. Shared clonotype analysis was performed with the tcR package in R, normalizing sharing by the product of cloneset sizes. To study raw recombination without the effects of thymic and clonal selection, out-of-frame nonproductive sequences were analyzed. The raw public data were reprocessed by TCRdb itself: fastp quality trimming at Q25, MiXCR clonotype calling, in-frame beta chains only. Entries are consolidated by CDR3 protein sequence, retaining the most common genes and DNA. The V and J calls and clone size come from TCRdb's table, not from the authors' own analysis. This sample comprises under 800,000 distinct CDR3 sequences, around 20% of them detected only once. The ten most abundant clones make up about 4.3% of the sample.

These data are also associated with another study on T cells expressing NK-cell markers. As described in the second report: Three sorted T-cell subsets (CD3+CD56+NKG2C+, CD3+CD56+NKG2C- and CD3+CD56-NKG2C+) from roughly eight donors had their TCR beta-chain repertoires profiled. Among the eight sequenced donors, only one was HCMV-seronegative, while the other seven were HCMV-seropositive. In several experiments an anti-gammadeltaTCR antibody was added to restrict sorting to alphabetaTCR-expressing T cells. In more than 5 donors, the dominant CD3+CD56+NKG2C+ clonotypes ranked among the top 10 CD8+ clonotypes, making up about 1.0-7.0% of CD8+ T cells. Those dominant clonotypes were again the most abundant among CD3+CD56-NKG2C+ cells in a handful of donors, at roughly 25-65%. It remained unclear whether the expanded NKG2C-expressing T cell clones were specific for HCMV antigens. The study sequenced eight donors, all healthy volunteers chosen at random: three men and five women. HCMV-specific IgG was detected in serum with a commercial ELISA kit to determine HCMV serostatus. For a handful of donors, bulk peripheral blood T-cell repertoires were also sequenced from unsorted PBMC. Reads were demultiplexed and grouped by UMI with MIGEC, and clonotypes were assembled and quantified with MiTCR. To exclude erroneous sequences, any TCR cDNA sequence not supported by at least two reads was discarded. The tcR package was used for downstream repertoire analysis, and clonotypes were matched across fractions by CDR3 nucleotide sequence plus V segment. Antigen specificity was annotated against VDJdb with VDJmatch, allowing one amino acid substitution in CDR3.

Sequencing input: PBMCs. The receptor comes from a woman aged 18-29 years in good health. The chain joins TRBV5-6 to TRBJ2-7, with no D gene named confidently. The CDR3 reads as follows: CASSLSALSYEQYF. The nucleotide sequence reads TGTGCCAGCAGCTTGAGCGCCCTCTCCTACGAGCAGTACTTC.